This T cell receptor (beta chain) is from a study of T cells in Graves' hyperthyroidism and ophthalmopathy. Background on the study: The authors collected peripheral blood at initial diagnosis, before any treatment.

Turning to this clonotype: Antigen specificity is unknown.

Together with thyroid ultrasound, orbital computed tomography, serum thyroxine and TRAb, clinical symptoms were used for diagnoses. TCR beta CDR3 regions were amplified from RNA. An initial round of RT-PCR targeting the TCR CDR3 relied on the HTBI primer set. TCRdb re-called the multiplex PCR reads with MiXCR, one entry per CDR3 protein. Of about 350,000 distinct CDR3 sequences in the sample, 15% to 20% are singletons; the top ten hold around 15%. Overall study results and limits: Clonotypes that were expanded in thyroid above 0.001 mostly appeared in blood too.

Looked up from germline, CDR1 is MDHEN and CDR2 is SYDVKM. With 2 bases removed from V and 8 bases from J, the gap between germline ends came to 9 bases. The CDR3 is 12 amino acids. The J gene is TRBJ1-2, the V gene TRBV28, with D unclear. This TCR came from a woman between 40 and 50 years old with Graves' ophthalmopathy. Sequencing was performed on blood. CDR3 region: CASSLRTWGYTF. CDR3 sequence (DNA): TGTGCCAGCAGTTTAAGGACGTGGGGCTACACCTTC.